This TCR beta chain comes out of a study of T cell responses to AZD1222 COVID-19 vaccine. Germline V CDR1 and CDR2: SNHLY, FYNNEI. The CDR3 runs to 15 residues. V was clipped by 7 bases and J by 1 base, with 15 bases between them. Repertoires were generated with immunoSEQ multiplex PCR, while TCRdb's copy carries only in-frame clones and drops some. This table has approximately 150,000 clones, roughly nine tenths appearing once. This clonotype was obtained from an adult in good health. This chain connects TRBV2 to TRBJ2-3, with D tentatively TRBD2 (6 bases). This specimen consisted of peripheral blood, obtained on day 0 of AZD1222 vaccination. This CDR3 is CASINGGLGTDTQYF. The DNA of the CDR3 is TGTGCCAGCATCAACGGGGGTTTAGGCACAGATACGCAGTATTTT.